Listed below are T cell receptor beta chains from one sample, sequenced in a study of cytomegalovirus exposure and HLA in healthy donors. Only in-frame clones appear in the TCRdb table, and some are missing; sequencing was by immunoSEQ multiplex PCR. The table records 220,000 or so clones, less than 85% of them present only once. Sequenced input: PBMCs. These receptors were taken from a young woman in good health and CMV-seronegative. CDR3s include the opening cysteine and the closing phenylalanine or tryptophan. Each record gives: V gene, D gene, clone size, J gene, CDR3 protein, CDR3 DNA. A D gene is named only where the DNA matches it firmly. Some rows mark clone size as missing; the rest say once, few, many or name a class of expanded clone.

TRBV6-1	-	-	TRBJ1-2	CASSEGIANYGYTF	TGTGCCAGCAGTGAGGGGATAGCTAACTATGGCTACACCTTC
TRBV27	-	-	TRBJ1-6	CATSVLGSSYNSPLHF	TGTGCCACCTCAGTTTTGGGAAGTTCCTATAATTCACCCCTCCACTTT
TRBV19	-	-	TRBJ2-4	CASTPKGAKNIQYF	TGTGCCAGTACCCCGAAAGGGGCCAAAAACATTCAGTACTTC
TRBV30	-	-	TRBJ1-6	CAWREDALSGSPLHF	TGTGCCTGGAGAGAGGACGCCCTCAGTGGTTCACCCCTCCACTTT
TRBV5-1	-	-	TRBJ2-7	CASSVGGQVLYEQYF	TGCGCCAGCAGCGTAGGGGGGCAGGTCCTCTACGAGCAGTACTTC
TRBV19	-	-	TRBJ1-1	CAPRGRLRGNTEAFF	TGTGCCCCGAGGGGCAGGCTAAGGGGGAACACTGAAGCTTTCTTT
TRBV6-1	TRBD1	-	TRBJ1-5	CASSRQGGQPQHF	TGTGCCAGCAGTAGACAGGGAGGTCAGCCCCAGCATTTT
TRBV5-1	-	few	TRBJ1-1	CASSRQENTEAFF	TGCGCCAGCAGCCGACAGGAGAACACTGAAGCTTTCTTT
TRBV9	-	-	TRBJ1-1	CASSPHPDGNTEAFF	TGTGCCAGCAGCCCACACCCCGATGGGAACACTGAAGCTTTCTTT
TRBV5-1	TRBD1	-	TRBJ2-2	CASSGTANTGELFF	TGCGCCAGCTCCGGGACAGCGAACACCGGGGAGCTGTTTTTT
TRBV2	TRBD2	-	TRBJ2-5	CASSEGGEGETQYF	TGTGCCAGCAGTGAAGGCGGGGAGGGAGAGACCCAGTACTTC
TRBV4-1	-	-	TRBJ2-7	CASSQGTIYEQYF	TGCGCCAGCAGCCAAGGGACGATCTACGAGCAGTACTTC
TRBV6-5	-	-	TRBJ2-1	CASSYGMGNEQFF	TGTGCCAGCAGTTACGGAATGGGAAATGAGCAGTTCTTC
TRBV7-3	-	-	TRBJ1-6	CASSLQGAYNSPLHF	TGTGCCAGCAGCTTACAGGGTGCCTATAATTCACCCCTCCACTTT
TRBV29-1	TRBD2	-	TRBJ2-1	CSVEEHAGGDEQFF	TGCAGCGTTGAAGAACATGCGGGGGGGGATGAGCAGTTCTTC
TRBV6-5	TRBD1	-	TRBJ2-2	CASSTTGGGTGELFF	TGTGCCAGCAGTACTACAGGGGGTGGAACCGGGGAGCTGTTTTTT
TRBV18	-	-	TRBJ2-5	CASSPTLGTETQYF	TGTGCCAGCTCACCCACCTTGGGGACGGAGACCCAGTACTTC
TRBV2	-	-	TRBJ1-1	CASRPRGTEAFF	TGTGCCAGCAGACCCAGGGGAACTGAAGCTTTCTTT
TRBV27	TRBD1	-	TRBJ1-5	CASSLSTGGGYQPQHF	TGTGCCAGCAGTTTATCGACAGGGGGTGGCTATCAGCCCCAGCATTTT
TRBV4-1	TRBD1	few	TRBJ1-2	CASSQVGTGDGYTF	TGCGCCAGCAGCCAAGTCGGGACAGGCGATGGCTACACCTTC
TRBV27	TRBD2	-	TRBJ2-7	CASGSYSGSAEQYF	TGTGCCAGCGGATCGTATAGCGGGAGCGCCGAGCAGTACTTC
TRBV10-3	-	-	TRBJ1-2	CAISESGNREESAYGYTF	TGTGCCATCAGTGAGTCGGGAAACAGGGAAGAGTCAGCCTATGGCTACACCTTC
TRBV27	-	-	TRBJ1-2	CASSLNLEQGYNYGYTF	TGTGCCAGCAGTTTAAACCTAGAACAGGGCTACAACTATGGCTACACCTTC
TRBV2	TRBD1	-	TRBJ1-2	CASSDGQANYGYTF	TGTGCCAGCAGTGATGGACAGGCTAACTATGGCTACACCTTC
TRBV6-1	TRBD1	once	TRBJ1-2	CASSVTGTGSNYGYTF	TGTGCCAGCAGTGTAACCGGGACAGGGTCTAACTATGGCTACACCTTC
TRBV27	TRBD2	-	TRBJ2-7	CASSLWLAGAGHEQYF	TGTGCCAGCAGTTTATGGCTAGCGGGAGCCGGGCACGAGCAGTACTTC
TRBV25-1	-	-	TRBJ2-6	CASSEYRGPGANVLTF	TGTGCCAGCAGTGAATATCGAGGACCTGGGGCCAACGTCCTGACTTTC
TRBV11-2	TRBD1	-	TRBJ2-7	CASSGDRATYEQYF	TGTGCCAGCAGTGGGGACAGGGCCACCTACGAGCAGTACTTC
TRBV5-1	-	-	TRBJ2-7	CASSLGPEQYF	TGCGCCAGCAGCCTGGGACCCGAGCAGTACTTC
TRBV6-5	-	-	TRBJ1-1	CASSDSNRAFF	TGTGCCAGCAGCGACAGTAATCGAGCTTTCTTT
TRBV4-1	-	-	TRBJ2-7	CASSQVGRERDQQYF	TGCGCCAGCAGCCAAGTCGGACGGGAGAGAGACCAGCAGTACTTC
TRBV4-1	-	-	TRBJ2-5	CASSQEMRETQYF	TGCGCCAGCAGCCAAGAAATGCGAGAGACCCAGTACTTC
TRBV6-5	TRBD2	-	TRBJ2-2	CASSYETSGNTGELFF	TGTGCCAGCAGTTACGAGACTAGCGGGAACACCGGGGAGCTGTTTTTT
TRBV27	TRBD2	-	TRBJ2-1	CASSLSPPSERGPYNEQFF	TGTGCCAGCAGTTTATCCCCCCCCTCGGAGCGGGGGCCCTACAATGAGCAGTTCTTC
TRBV27	-	-	TRBJ2-7	CASSRTVAYEQYF	TGTGCCAGCAGTCGGACGGTGGCCTACGAGCAGTACTTC
TRBV19	TRBD1	-	TRBJ2-7	CASSLDRDEQYF	TGTGCCAGTAGTCTCGACAGGGACGAGCAGTACTTC
TRBV11-3	TRBD1	-	TRBJ2-1	CASSSGTASYNEQFF	TGTGCCAGCAGCTCCGGGACAGCTTCCTACAATGAGCAGTTCTTC
TRBV5-1	TRBD2	-	TRBJ2-1	CASSLAPSGRASNNEQFF	TGCGCCAGCAGCTTGGCCCCGAGCGGGAGGGCTTCGAACAATGAGCAGTTCTTC
TRBV27	TRBD2	once	TRBJ2-1	CASSSPGLAGTYNEQFF	TGTGCCAGCAGTTCCCCGGGACTAGCGGGTACCTACAATGAGCAGTTCTTC
TRBV5-1	-	few	TRBJ2-2	CASSLEAGELFF	TGCGCCAGCAGCTTGGAGGCGGGGGAGCTGTTTTTT
TRBV30	-	few	TRBJ1-1	CAWSARGGSYTEAFF	TGTGCCTGGAGTGCCCGGGGGGGATCTTACACTGAAGCTTTCTTT
TRBV30	TRBD2	-	TRBJ2-7	CAWNRGSVDEQYF	TGTGCCTGGAACCGCGGGAGCGTTGACGAGCAGTACTTC
TRBV30	TRBD1	once	TRBJ2-7	CAGDRGDEQYF	TGTGCCGGAGACAGGGGAGACGAGCAGTACTTC
TRBV18	-	-	TRBJ1-1	CASSSASGDTEAFF	TGTGCCAGCTCATCCGCTTCAGGGGACACTGAAGCTTTCTTT
TRBV4-1	TRBD1	-	TRBJ1-5	CASSQVGGTGPERAQHF	TGCGCCAGCAGCCAAGTGGGAGGGACAGGGCCTGAGAGGGCCCAGCATTTT